This passage covers 5 T cell receptor beta chains from one sample sequenced in a study of naive and memory T cell subsets. Four PCR rounds used nested alpha and beta constant region primers plus the SP2 primer. TCRdb redid the calling of the UMI-ligation and nested PCR reads with MiXCR, one entry per CDR3 protein. The top ten hold roughly 3.9% of the sample, which has 35,000 to 40,000 distinct CDR3 sequences, approximately 11% seen once. The treatment: skin biopsy from PPD injection site in Mantoux-positive individual. A UMI-containing oligonucleotide was joined by 3' ligation to the TCR cDNA template. Here the sequenced sample was skin, taken from a tuberculin skin test site. The receptor set was obtained from an adult in good health.

The table lists this clonotype with a few counts. The chain carries TRBV7-2 and TRBJ2-1; the match to TRBD2 covers 8 bases. Germline lookup yields CDR1 SGHTA and CDR2 FQGNSA. There are 20 residues in the CDR3. V was clipped by 5 bases and J by 2 bases; unmatched bases: 20. CDR3 bases: TGTGCCAGCAGCCTCCGACTAGCGCTTCAGTCCCTAGTAACCTACAATGAGCAGTTCTTC. Translated: CASSLRLALQSLVTYNEQFF.

The rearrangement uses TRBV7-6 and TRBJ1-4; D is unresolved. V dropped 5 bases and J dropped 6 bases, with 13 bases sitting between them. Per germline, CDR1 SGHVS and CDR2 FNYEAQ. The CDR3 totals 14 residues. CDR3 sequence reads: CASSAEGHYEKLFF. CDR3 in DNA: TGTGCCAGCAGCGCCGAAGGTCACTATGAAAAACTGTTTTTT.

This clonotype was found many times. The V call is TRBV4-1, the J call TRBJ2-4; 9 bases are shared with TRBD2. Germline V gives CDR1 MGHRA, CDR2 YSYEKL. This CDR3 has 16 residues. Unmatched junction bases numbered 5, after V lost 0 bases and J lost 5 bases. The CDR3 region is CASSQDLAGGENIQYF. As DNA, the CDR3 is TGCGCCAGCAGCCAAGATCTGGCGGGAGGGGAAAACATTCAGTACTTC.

This clonotype was seen at least ten times. The J gene is TRBJ2-3, the V gene TRBV6-6, with D tentatively TRBD2 (5 bases). The V and J ends lost 2 bases and 0 bases respectively, with 15 bases between them. The CDR3 has 17 residues. CDR1 and CDR2 from the germline V gene are MNHNY and SVGAGI (reference sequence). The CDR3 loop reads CASSYALAAISTDTQYF. CDR3 in DNA: TGTGCCAGCAGTTACGCTCTAGCAGCCATAAGCACAGATACGCAGTATTTT.

In its sample, this clonotype was seen many times. The chain couples TRBV11-2 to TRBJ2-1; either TRBD1 or TRBD2 may fit D (6 bases each). V lost 2 bases to trimming and J lost 6 bases, with 17 bases between them. In germline, CDR1 is SGHAT, CDR2 FQNNGV. The CDR3 runs 16 residues. The CDR3 is CASSLTGALFSNEQFF. DNA of the CDR3: TGTGCCAGCAGCTTAACGGGGGCCCTCTTCAGCAATGAGCAGTTCTTC.